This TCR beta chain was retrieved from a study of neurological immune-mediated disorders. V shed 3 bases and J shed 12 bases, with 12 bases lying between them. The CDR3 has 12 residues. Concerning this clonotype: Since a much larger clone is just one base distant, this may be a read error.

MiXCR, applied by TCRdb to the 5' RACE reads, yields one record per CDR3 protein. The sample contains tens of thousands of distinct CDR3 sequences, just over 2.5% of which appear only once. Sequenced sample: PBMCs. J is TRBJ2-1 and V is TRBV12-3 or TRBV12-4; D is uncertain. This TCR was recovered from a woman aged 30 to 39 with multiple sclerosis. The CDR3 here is CASSFTLDAQFF. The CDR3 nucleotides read TGTGCCAGCAGTTTTACTCTAGATGCGCAGTTCTTC.